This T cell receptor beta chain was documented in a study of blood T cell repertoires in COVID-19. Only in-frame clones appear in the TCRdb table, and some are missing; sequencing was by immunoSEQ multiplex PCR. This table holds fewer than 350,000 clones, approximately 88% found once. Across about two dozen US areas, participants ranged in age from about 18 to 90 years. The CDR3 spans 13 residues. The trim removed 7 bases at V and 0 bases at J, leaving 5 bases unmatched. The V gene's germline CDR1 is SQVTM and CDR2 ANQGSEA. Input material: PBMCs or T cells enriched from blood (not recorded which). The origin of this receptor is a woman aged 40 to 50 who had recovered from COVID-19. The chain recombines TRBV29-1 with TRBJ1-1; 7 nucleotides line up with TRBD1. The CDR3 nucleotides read TGCAGCGGGAAGACAGGGATGAACACTGAAGCTTTCTTT. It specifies CSGKTGMNTEAFF.